The source of this TCR beta chain is a study of T cell responses to AZD1222 COVID-19 vaccine. CDR1 is SGHVS and CDR2 is FQNEAQ in the germline V gene. V gave up 5 bases and J gave up 3 bases; unmatched junction bases: 3. This CDR3 spans 16 amino acids. Data came from immunoSEQ multiplex PCR; TCRdb stores just in-frame clones and leaves some out. The repertoire holds under 140,000 clones, with 88% as singletons. Material: peripheral blood, obtained on day 0 of AZD1222 vaccination. The rearrangement uses TRBV7-8 and TRBJ2-3; 15 bases match TRBD2. The receptor comes from an adult in good health. In DNA form, the CDR3 reads TGTGCCAGCAGCAGGGGGACTAGCGGGAGGACAGATACGCAGTATTTT. It specifies CASSRGTSGRTDTQYF.